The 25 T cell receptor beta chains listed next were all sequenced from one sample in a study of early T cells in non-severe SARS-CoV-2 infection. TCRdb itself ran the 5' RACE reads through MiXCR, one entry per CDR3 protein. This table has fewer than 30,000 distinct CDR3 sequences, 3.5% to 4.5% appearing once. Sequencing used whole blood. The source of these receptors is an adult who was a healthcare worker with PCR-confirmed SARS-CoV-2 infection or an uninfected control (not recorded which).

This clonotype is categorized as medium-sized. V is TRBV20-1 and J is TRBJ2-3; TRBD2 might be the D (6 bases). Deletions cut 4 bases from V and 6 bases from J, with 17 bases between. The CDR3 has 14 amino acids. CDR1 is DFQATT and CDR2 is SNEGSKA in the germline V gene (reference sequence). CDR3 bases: TGCAGTGCTAAAACCGGCGGGGAGAGGGATACGCAGTATTTT. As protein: CSAKTGGERDTQYF.

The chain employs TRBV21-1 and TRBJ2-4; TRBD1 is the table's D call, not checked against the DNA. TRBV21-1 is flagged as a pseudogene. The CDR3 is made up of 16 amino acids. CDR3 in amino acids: CASRTGPMKAKNIQYF. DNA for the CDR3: TGTGCCAGCAGGACGGGGCCGATGAAAGCCAAAAACATTCAGTACTTC.

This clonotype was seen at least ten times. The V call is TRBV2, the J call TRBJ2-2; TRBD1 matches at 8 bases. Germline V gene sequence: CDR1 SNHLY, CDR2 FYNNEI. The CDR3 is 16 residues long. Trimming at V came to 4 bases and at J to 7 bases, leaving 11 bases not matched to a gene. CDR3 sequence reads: CASSAVRGRSGGELFF. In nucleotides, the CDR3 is TGTGCCAGCAGTGCGGTCAGGGGGCGGTCTGGCGGGGAGCTGTTTTTT.

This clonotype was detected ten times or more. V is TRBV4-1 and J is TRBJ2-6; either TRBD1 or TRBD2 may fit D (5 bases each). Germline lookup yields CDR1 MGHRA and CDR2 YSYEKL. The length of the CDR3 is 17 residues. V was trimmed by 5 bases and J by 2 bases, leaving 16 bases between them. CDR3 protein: CASSFYLTGPGANVLTF. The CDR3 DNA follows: TGCGCCAGCAGCTTCTACCTTACGGGACCTGGGGCCAACGTCCTGACTTTC.

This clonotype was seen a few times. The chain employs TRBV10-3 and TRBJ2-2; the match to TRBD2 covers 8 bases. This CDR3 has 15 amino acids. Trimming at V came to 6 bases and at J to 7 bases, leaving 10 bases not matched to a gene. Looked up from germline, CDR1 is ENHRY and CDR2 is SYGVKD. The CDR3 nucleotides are TGTGCCATCAGACCGGGACTAGAGACCTTCGGGGAGCTGTTTTTT. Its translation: CAIRPGLETFGELFF.

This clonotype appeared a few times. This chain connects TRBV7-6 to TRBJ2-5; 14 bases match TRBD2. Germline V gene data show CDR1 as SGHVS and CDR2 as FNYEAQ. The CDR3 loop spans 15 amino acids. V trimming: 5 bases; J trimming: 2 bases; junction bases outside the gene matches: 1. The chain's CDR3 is CASSGLAGGQETQYF. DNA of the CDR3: TGTGCCAGCAGCGGACTAGCGGGAGGTCAAGAGACCCAGTACTTC. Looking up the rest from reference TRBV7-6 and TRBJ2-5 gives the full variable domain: GAGVSQSPRYKVTKRGQDVALRCDPISGHVSLYWYRQALGQGPEFLTYFNYEAQQDKSGLPNDRFSAERPEGSISTLTIQRTEQRDSAMYRCASSGLAGGQETQYFGPGTRLLVL.

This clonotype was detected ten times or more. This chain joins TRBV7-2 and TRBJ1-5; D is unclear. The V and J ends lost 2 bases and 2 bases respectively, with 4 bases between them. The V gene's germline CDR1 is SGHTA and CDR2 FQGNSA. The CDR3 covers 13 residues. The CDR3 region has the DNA TGTGCCAGCAGCTTAAGAGGCAATCAGCCCCAGCATTTT. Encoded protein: CASSLRGNQPQHF.

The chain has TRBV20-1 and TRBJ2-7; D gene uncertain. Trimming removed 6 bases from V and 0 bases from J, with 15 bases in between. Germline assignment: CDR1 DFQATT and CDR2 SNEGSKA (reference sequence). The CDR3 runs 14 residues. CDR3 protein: CSATNPTNSYEQYF. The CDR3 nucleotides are TGCAGTGCAACAAACCCGACAAACTCCTACGAGCAGTACTTC.

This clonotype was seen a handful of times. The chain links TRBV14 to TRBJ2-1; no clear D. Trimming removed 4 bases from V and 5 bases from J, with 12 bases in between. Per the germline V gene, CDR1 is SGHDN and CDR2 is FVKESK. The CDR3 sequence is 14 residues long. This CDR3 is CASSPLGPDNEQFF. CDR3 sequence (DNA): TGTGCCAGCAGCCCTCTCGGGCCAGACAATGAGCAGTTCTTC.

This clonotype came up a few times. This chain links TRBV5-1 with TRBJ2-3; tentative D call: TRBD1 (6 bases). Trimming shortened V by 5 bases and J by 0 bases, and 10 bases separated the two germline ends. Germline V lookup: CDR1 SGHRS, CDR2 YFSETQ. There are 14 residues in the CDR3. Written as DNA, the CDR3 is TGCGCCAGCAGAACGGGACACAGCACAGATACGCAGTATTTT. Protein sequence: CASRTGHSTDTQYF.

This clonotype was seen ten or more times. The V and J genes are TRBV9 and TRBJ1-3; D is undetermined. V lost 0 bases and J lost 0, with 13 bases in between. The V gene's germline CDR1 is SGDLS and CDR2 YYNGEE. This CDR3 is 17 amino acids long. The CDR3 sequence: CASSVAPPDTSGNTIYF. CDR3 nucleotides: TGTGCCAGCAGCGTAGCCCCTCCCGACACCTCTGGAAACACCATATATTTT.

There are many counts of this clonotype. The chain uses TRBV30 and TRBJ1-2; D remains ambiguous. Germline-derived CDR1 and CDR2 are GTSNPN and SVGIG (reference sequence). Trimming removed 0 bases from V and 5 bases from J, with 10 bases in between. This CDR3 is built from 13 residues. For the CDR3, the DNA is TGTGCCTGGAGTGTACTGTCGCTTTATGGCTACACCTTC. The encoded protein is CAWSVLSLYGYTF.

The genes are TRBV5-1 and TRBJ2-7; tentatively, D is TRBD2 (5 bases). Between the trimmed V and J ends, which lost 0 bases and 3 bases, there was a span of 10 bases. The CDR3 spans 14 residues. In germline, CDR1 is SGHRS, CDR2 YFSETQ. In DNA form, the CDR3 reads TGCGCCAGCAGCTTGGTAACGGGGAACTACGAGCAGTACTTC. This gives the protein CASSLVTGNYEQYF. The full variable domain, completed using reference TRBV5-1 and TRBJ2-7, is KAGVTQTPRYLIKTRGQQVTLSCSPISGHRSVSWYQQTPGQGLQFLFEYFSETQRNKGNFPGRFSGRQFSNSRSEMNVSTLELGDSALYLCASSLVTGNYEQYFGPGTRLTVT.

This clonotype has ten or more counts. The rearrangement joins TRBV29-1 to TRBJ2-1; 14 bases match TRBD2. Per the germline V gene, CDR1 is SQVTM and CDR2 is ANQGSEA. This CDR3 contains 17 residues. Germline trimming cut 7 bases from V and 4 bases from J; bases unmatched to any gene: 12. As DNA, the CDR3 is TGCAGCGGGACTTCGACTAGCGGGGGGGTCGGATACAATGAGCAGTTCTTC. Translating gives CSGTSTSGGVGYNEQFF.

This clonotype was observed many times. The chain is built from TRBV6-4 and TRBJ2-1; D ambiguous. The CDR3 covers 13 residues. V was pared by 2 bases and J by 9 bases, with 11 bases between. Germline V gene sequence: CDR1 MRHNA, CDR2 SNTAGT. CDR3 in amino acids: CASSDASNAEQFF. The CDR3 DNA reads TGTGCCAGCAGTGACGCCTCAAATGCTGAGCAGTTCTTC.

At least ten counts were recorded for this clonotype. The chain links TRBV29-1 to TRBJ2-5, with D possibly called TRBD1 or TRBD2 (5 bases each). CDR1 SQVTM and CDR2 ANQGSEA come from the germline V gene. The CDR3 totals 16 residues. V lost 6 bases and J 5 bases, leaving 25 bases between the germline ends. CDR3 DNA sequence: TGCAGCGTCACGGGGCAATTCGGACCACCTCCGGAGACCCAGTACTTC. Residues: CSVTGQFGPPPETQYF.

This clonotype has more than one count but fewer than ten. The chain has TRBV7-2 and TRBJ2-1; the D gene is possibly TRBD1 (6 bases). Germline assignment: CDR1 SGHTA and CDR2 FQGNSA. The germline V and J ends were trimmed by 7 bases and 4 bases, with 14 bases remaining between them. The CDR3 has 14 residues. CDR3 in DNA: TGTGCCAGCACCGGGACACCGAGATACAATGAGCAGTTCTTC. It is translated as CASTGTPRYNEQFF.

The CDR3 coding sequence is TGCGCCAGCAGCTCCCACGAAGCAGATACGCAGTATTTT. Its translation is CASSSHEADTQYF. V gene TRBV5-1 combines with J gene TRBJ2-3; D is ambiguous. The CDR3 contains 13 residues. Looked up from germline, CDR1 is SGHRS and CDR2 is YFSETQ. The germline V and J ends were trimmed by 3 bases and 4 bases, with 9 bases remaining between them.

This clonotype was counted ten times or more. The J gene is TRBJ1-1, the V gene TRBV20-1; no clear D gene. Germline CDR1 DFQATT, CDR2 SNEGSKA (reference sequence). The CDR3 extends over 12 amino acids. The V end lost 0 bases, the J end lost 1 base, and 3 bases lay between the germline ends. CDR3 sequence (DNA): TGCAGTGCTAGAGAGGGGAACACTGAAGCTTTCTTT. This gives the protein CSAREGNTEAFF.

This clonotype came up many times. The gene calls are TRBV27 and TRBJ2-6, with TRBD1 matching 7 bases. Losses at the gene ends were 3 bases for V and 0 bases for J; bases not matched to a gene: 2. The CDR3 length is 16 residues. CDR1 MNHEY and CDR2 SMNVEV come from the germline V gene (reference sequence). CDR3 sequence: CASSLGQYSGANVLTF. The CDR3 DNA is TGTGCCAGCAGTTTGGGACAGTACTCTGGGGCCAACGTCCTGACTTTC.

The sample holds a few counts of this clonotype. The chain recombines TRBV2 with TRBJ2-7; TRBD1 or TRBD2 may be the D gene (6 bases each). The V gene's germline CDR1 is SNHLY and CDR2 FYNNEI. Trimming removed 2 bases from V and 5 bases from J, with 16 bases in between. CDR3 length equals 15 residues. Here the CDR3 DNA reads TGTGCCAGCAGTGAATTGGGGGGCGATTCTGACGAGCAGTACTTC. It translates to CASSELGGDSDEQYF.

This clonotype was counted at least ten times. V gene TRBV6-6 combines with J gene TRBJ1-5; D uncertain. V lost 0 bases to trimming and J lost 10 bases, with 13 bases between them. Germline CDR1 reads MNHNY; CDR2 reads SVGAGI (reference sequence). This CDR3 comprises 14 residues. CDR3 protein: CASSYSSVISPQHF. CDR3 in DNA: TGTGCCAGCAGTTACTCCTCGGTAATCAGCCCCCAGCATTTT.

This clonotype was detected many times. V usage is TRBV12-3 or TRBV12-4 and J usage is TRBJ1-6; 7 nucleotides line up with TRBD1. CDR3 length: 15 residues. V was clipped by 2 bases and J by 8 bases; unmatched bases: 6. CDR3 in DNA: TGTGCCAGCAGTTTATGGTTAGGGGGCTATTCACCCCTCCACTTT. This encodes CASSLWLGGYSPLHF.

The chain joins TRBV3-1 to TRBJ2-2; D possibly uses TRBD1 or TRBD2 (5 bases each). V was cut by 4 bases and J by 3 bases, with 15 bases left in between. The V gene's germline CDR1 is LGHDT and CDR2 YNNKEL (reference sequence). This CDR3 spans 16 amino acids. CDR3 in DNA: TGTGCCAGCAGCCGCCGGGATTGGGGCTACACCGGGGAGCTGTTTTTT. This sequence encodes CASSRRDWGYTGELFF.

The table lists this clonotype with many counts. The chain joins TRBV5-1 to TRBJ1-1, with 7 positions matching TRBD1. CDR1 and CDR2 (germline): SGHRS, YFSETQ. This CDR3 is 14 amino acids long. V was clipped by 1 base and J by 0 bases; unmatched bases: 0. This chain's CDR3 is CASSLTGVNTEAFF. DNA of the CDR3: TGCGCCAGCAGCTTGACAGGGGTGAACACTGAAGCTTTCTTT.